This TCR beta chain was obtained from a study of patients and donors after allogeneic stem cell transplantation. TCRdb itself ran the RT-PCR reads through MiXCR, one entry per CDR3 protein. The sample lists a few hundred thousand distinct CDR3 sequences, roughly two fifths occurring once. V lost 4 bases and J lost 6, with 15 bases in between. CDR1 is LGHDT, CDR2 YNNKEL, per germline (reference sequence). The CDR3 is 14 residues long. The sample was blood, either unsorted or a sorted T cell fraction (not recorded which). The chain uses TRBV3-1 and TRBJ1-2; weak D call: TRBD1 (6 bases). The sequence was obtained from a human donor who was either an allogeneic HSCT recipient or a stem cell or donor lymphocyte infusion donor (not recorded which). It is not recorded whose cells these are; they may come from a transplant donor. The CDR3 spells CASSPTGMADGYTF. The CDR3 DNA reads TGTGCCAGCAGCCCCACAGGGATGGCTGATGGCTACACCTTC.